The 23 T cell receptor beta chains below all came from one sample that was sequenced in a study of cytomegalovirus exposure and HLA in healthy donors. PCR involved 60 Vbeta and 13 Jbeta primers. Generated by immunoSEQ multiplex PCR, the TCRdb table keeps only in-frame clones and is missing some. The table records 150,000 to 200,000 clones, approximately 77% of them present only once. Sequenced input: PBMCs. The receptors were sampled from a male donor in good health and CMV-seropositive.

The genes are TRBV15 and TRBJ1-5; TRBD1 matches at 7 bases. Germline CDR1 and CDR2: LNHNV and YYDKDF (reference sequence). V shed 2 bases and J 0 bases; nucleotides not matched to a gene: 1. The CDR3 runs 15 residues. The CDR3 sequence is CATSRHRGSNQPQHF. The CDR3, as DNA: TGTGCCACCAGCAGACACAGGGGTAGCAATCAGCCCCAGCATTTT.

The rearrangement joins TRBV11-2 to TRBJ2-7; a weak D match, TRBD1 (7 bases). The V end lost 1 base, the J end lost 3 bases, and 16 bases lay between the germline ends. Germline CDR1 is SGHAT and CDR2 is FQNNGV. The CDR3 has 16 amino acids. The DNA of the CDR3 is TGTGCCAGCAGCTTAGGCCCAGCAGGGGGGCTCTACGAGCAGTACTTC. The encoded protein is CASSLGPAGGLYEQYF.

The chain combines TRBV7-3 with TRBJ2-3, with 9 bases that match TRBD1. Trimming cost V 5 bases and J 5 bases; bases outside gene matches: 5. The germline gives CDR1 SGHTA, CDR2 FQGTGA. There are 14 residues in the CDR3. Here the CDR3 DNA reads TGTGCCAGCAGCGCTACAGGGGGCAGAGATACGCAGTATTTT. Protein sequence: CASSATGGRDTQYF. The variable domain in full, completed from reference TRBV7-3 and TRBJ2-3, reads GAGVSQTPSNKVTEKGKYVELRCDPISGHTALYWYRQSLGQGPEFLIYFQGTGAADDSGLPNDRFFAVRPEGSVSTLKIQRTERGDSAVYLCASSATGGRDTQYFGPGTRLTVL.

V usage is TRBV5-1 and J usage is TRBJ2-5, with D hard to call. There are 13 residues in the CDR3. Per the germline V gene, CDR1 is SGHRS and CDR2 is YFSETQ. V lost 2 bases, J lost 1 base, and 6 bases lay in between. The CDR3 DNA sequence: TGCGCCAGCAGCTTACAGTCCCAAGAGACCCAGTACTTC. It encodes CASSLQSQETQYF.

The count of this clone is one. The rearrangement joins TRBV6-5 to TRBJ1-2, with TRBD1 as a possible D gene (6 bases). The length of the CDR3 is 14 residues. Germline V CDR1 and CDR2: MNHEY, SVGAGI. Trimming stripped 0 bases from V and 7 bases from J, with 12 bases between. CDR3 DNA: TGTGCCAGCAGTTACTCGCAGGGGCTAGGTGGCTACACCTTC. Its translation: CASSYSQGLGGYTF.

This chain uses TRBV15 with TRBJ2-1, with 8 bases that match TRBD2. The CDR3 sequence is 19 residues long. CDR1 LNHNV and CDR2 YYDKDF come from the germline V gene (reference sequence). The V segment lost 3 bases and the J segment 4 bases; nucleotides outside the gene matches: 17. In DNA form, the CDR3 reads TGTGCCACCAGCAGGGGGCCGGGGGGGGGCCCACCCAGTTACAATGAGCAGTTCTTC. Residues: CATSRGPGGGPPSYNEQFF.

The rearrangement uses TRBV23-1 and TRBJ1-1; TRBD1 is a possible D gene (6 bases). TRBV23-1 is marked as an open reading frame, function uncertain. The CDR3 extends over 12 amino acids. V lost 4 bases and J lost 7, with 10 bases in between. This CDR3 is CASSLYRVEAFF. The DNA of the CDR3 is TGCGCCAGCAGTCTCTACAGGGTTGAAGCTTTCTTT.

This clone was seen more than once but under ten times. The CDR3 sequence is CASSSGQPYEQYF. The DNA for the CDR3 is TGCGCCAGCAGCTCGGGACAGCCCTACGAGCAGTACTTC. This chain links TRBV5-1 with TRBJ2-7, with 7 bases identical to TRBD1. Germline lookup yields CDR1 SGHRS and CDR2 YFSETQ. J was trimmed by 2 bases and V by 3 bases; bases with no gene match: 2. The CDR3 loop spans 13 amino acids.

The chain employs TRBV5-1 and TRBJ2-3; 12 bases match TRBD2. The CDR3 is 16 residues long. V lost 4 bases, J lost 1 base, and 4 bases stayed unmatched. Germline CDR1 is SGHRS and CDR2 is YFSETQ. CDR3 DNA sequence: TGCGCCAGCAGCATAAGACTAGCGGGGGGCACAGATACGCAGTATTTT. Its translation is CASSIRLAGGTDTQYF.

This clone has just a few counts. The chain employs TRBV5-1 and TRBJ2-7, with TRBD1 matching over 10 bases. The length of the CDR3 is 15 residues. V was pared by 0 bases and J by 4 bases, with 4 bases of the junction left unmatched. Germline V gene data show CDR1 as SGHRS and CDR2 as YFSETQ. CDR3 bases: TGCGCCAGCAGCTTGGAAGGGACAGGGGCTTACGAGCAGTACTTC. Protein: CASSLEGTGAYEQYF.

This clone has only one observation. This rearrangement joins TRBV9 to TRBJ2-7; the match to TRBD2 covers 7 bases. Germline CDR1 and CDR2: SGDLS and YYNGEE. The CDR3 has 13 residues. Trimming took 3 bases from V and 4 from J; bases not matched to a gene: 4. CDR3 amino acids: CASSGTSMYEQYF. Here the CDR3 DNA reads TGTGCCAGCAGCGGGACTAGTATGTACGAGCAGTACTTC.

The chain couples TRBV7-9 to TRBJ2-7; TRBD2 is a possible D gene (5 bases). Germline V gene sequence: CDR1 SEHNR, CDR2 FQNEAQ (reference sequence). Trimming left V 5 bases short and J 7 bases short, with 18 bases between. The CDR3 totals 14 residues. The CDR3 DNA follows: TGTGCCAGCAGCCCGTGGGAGTCAGAGCGAGAGCAGTACTTC. As protein: CASSPWESEREQYF.

The chain carries TRBV15 and TRBJ2-7; D is possibly TRBD2 (6 bases). This CDR3 contains 13 residues. Germline lookup yields CDR1 LNHNV and CDR2 YYDKDF (reference sequence). The V end lost 1 base, the J end lost 2 bases, and 6 bases lay between the germline ends. In nucleotides, the CDR3 is TGTGCCACCAGCAGAGGACTAGCCTACGAGCAGTACTTC. It specifies CATSRGLAYEQYF.

The chain combines TRBV5-1 with TRBJ2-1; 8 bases align to TRBD2. CDR3 size: 16 residues. J gave up 6 bases and V 0 bases, and 8 bases lay outside the gene matches. Per the germline V gene, CDR1 is SGHRS and CDR2 is YFSETQ. The CDR3 nucleotides read TGCGCCAGCAGCTTGGAGGCGGGGGGCAGGGGCAATGAGCAGTTCTTC. It encodes CASSLEAGGRGNEQFF. The full variable domain, completed using reference TRBV5-1 and TRBJ2-1, is KAGVTQTPRYLIKTRGQQVTLSCSPISGHRSVSWYQQTPGQGLQFLFEYFSETQRNKGNFPGRFSGRQFSNSRSEMNVSTLELGDSALYLCASSLEAGGRGNEQFFGPGTRLTVL.

The chain employs TRBV7-2 and TRBJ1-6; D might be TRBD1 (6 bases). CDR1 and CDR2 from the germline V gene are SGHTA and FQGNSA. The CDR3 is 17 residues long. V was pared by 3 bases and J by 0 bases, with 12 bases between. CDR3 nucleotide sequence: TGTGCCAGCAGCTTGAGGGGACAAAGCTCCTATAATTCACCCCTCCACTTT. This sequence encodes CASSLRGQSSYNSPLHF.

This rearrangement joins TRBV7-2 to TRBJ2-2; 8 bases agree with TRBD2. The CDR3 covers 16 residues. The trim removed 5 bases at V and 5 bases at J, leaving 10 bases unmatched. The germline CDR1 and CDR2 sequences are SGHTA and FQGNSA. DNA for the CDR3: TGTGCCAGCAGCCTCTTGTCGGGGGGGCGGACCGGGGAGCTGTTTTTT. This codes for CASSLLSGGRTGELFF. The entire variable domain, with the rest obtained from reference TRBV7-2 and TRBJ2-2, is as follows: GAGVSQSPSNKVTEKGKDVELRCDPISGHTALYWYRQSLGQGLEFLIYFQGNSAPDKSGLPSDRFSAERTGGSVSTLTIQRTQQEDSAVYLCASSLLSGGRTGELFFGEGSRLTVL.

The rearrangement uses TRBV7-2 and TRBJ2-1, with unresolved D. V was shortened by 3 bases and J by 0 bases, with 9 bases between the two germline ends. Germline assignment: CDR1 SGHTA and CDR2 FQGNSA. The CDR3 extends over 15 amino acids. The CDR3 nucleotides are TGTGCCAGCAGCTTGAAGTGGAGCTCCTACAATGAGCAGTTCTTC. The encoded protein is CASSLKWSSYNEQFF.

V gene TRBV11-2 combines with J gene TRBJ1-4, with D unclear. The CDR3 covers 15 residues. Germline CDR1 SGHAT, CDR2 FQNNGV. The V gene lost 5 bases and the J gene lost 0 bases, with 10 bases spanning the gap. DNA for the CDR3: TGTGCCAGCAGCCCGGACGGGGCAACTAATGAAAAACTGTTTTTT. This translates into CASSPDGATNEKLFF.

The V and J genes are TRBV7-8 and TRBJ2-7, with 9 bases aligning to TRBD1. Germline V gene data show CDR1 as SGHVS and CDR2 as FQNEAQ. V was clipped by 4 bases and J by 7 bases; unmatched bases: 5. CDR3 length: 13 residues. Here the CDR3 reads CASSYRGRVEQYF. The CDR3 DNA is TGTGCCAGCAGCTACAGGGGGCGGGTGGAGCAGTACTTC.

This chain connects TRBV2 to TRBJ1-1; D unresolved. In germline, CDR1 is SNHLY, CDR2 FYNNEI. The CDR3 has 14 residues. V lost 6 bases and J lost 1, with 12 bases in between. As DNA, the CDR3 is TGTGCCAGCAGACCACAGATAGAGAACACTGAAGCTTTCTTT. This gives the protein CASRPQIENTEAFF.

The chain employs TRBV6-5 and TRBJ1-1; TRBD1 might be the D (5 bases). With 0 bases removed from V and 0 bases from J, the gap between germline ends came to 11 bases. Germline loops: CDR1 MNHEY, CDR2 SVGAGI. This CDR3 is built from 16 residues. As DNA, the CDR3 is TGTGCCAGCAGTTACTCGCGGGGGTCGCTGAACACTGAAGCTTTCTTT. Protein product: CASSYSRGSLNTEAFF.

The chain carries TRBV11-2 and TRBJ1-6; possible D gene TRBD1, 6 bases. This CDR3 region has 17 residues. V was shortened by 5 bases and J by 11 bases, with 25 bases between the two germline ends. CDR1 is SGHAT, CDR2 FQNNGV, per germline. CDR3: CASSPTGGGGIEAPLHF. The CDR3 coding sequence is TGTGCCAGCAGCCCTACGGGGGGGGGCGGGATTGAAGCACCCCTCCACTTT.

The sample holds a few counts of this clone. This sequence joins TRBV11-2 and TRBJ1-1; D is possibly TRBD1 (6 bases). The V gene lost 3 bases and the J gene lost 3 bases, with 8 bases spanning the gap. This CDR3 is 13 amino acids long. From germline, CDR1 is SGHAT and CDR2 FQNNGV. In DNA, the CDR3 is TGTGCCAGCAGCTTCCACAGGGACACTGAAGCTTTCTTT. Amino acid sequence: CASSFHRDTEAFF.